Included here is one T cell receptor beta chain sequence, with context. Germline V CDR1 and CDR2: LNHDA, SQIVND (reference sequence). The V gene end was trimmed by 5 bases and the J gene end by 6 bases; junction bases not matched to a gene: 15. CDR3 length: 18 residues. In the authors' methods: Nucleated cell number was recorded as an estimate derived from reference gene primer amplification. Measured with immunoSEQ multiplex PCR; TCRdb has only the in-frame clones, and not every one. The V and J calls and clone size are taken from that table; D and trimming were inferred from the DNA. Of 55,000 to 65,000 clones listed, roughly 87% are singletons. The data are from a study of blood T cell repertoires in COVID-19. Study details: Sites in the United States, Italy and Spain provided acute and convalescent COVID-19 samples. The analysed material was cDNA or gDNA that came from T cells, B-cell-depleted T cells, or PBMCs.

Sequencing used peripheral blood. This chain connects TRBV19 to TRBJ2-2, with 10 bases aligning to TRBD2. The clonotype comes from a man of 80 years or more in a cohort sampled during active COVID-19. CDR3 in amino acids: CASSQLLSSGSLAGELFF. The CDR3 nucleotides are TGTGCCAGTAGTCAACTTCTCTCTAGCGGGAGTCTTGCCGGGGAGCTGTTTTTT.